A single sample gave rise to the 5 T cell receptor beta chains below, sequenced in a study of tumor-infiltrating lymphocytes in localized non-small cell lung cancer. Data came from immunoSEQ multiplex PCR; TCRdb stores just in-frame clones and leaves some out. The data hold some 11,000 clones, with 55% to 80% observed a single time. Sequenced sample: lung tumor tissue. The receptors stem from a human donor with non-small cell lung cancer.

This sequence joins TRBV5-4 and TRBJ2-7; no reliable D call. Per germline, CDR1 SGHNT and CDR2 YYREEE (reference sequence). This CDR3 has 14 amino acids. Trimming cost V 4 bases and J 6 bases, with 17 bases left between them. CDR3 in DNA: TGTGCCAGCAGCATTGGGTCCCAAAGGTCCGAGCAGTACTTC. It yields the protein CASSIGSQRSEQYF.

This clone was observed a few times. The chain joins TRBV6-4 to TRBJ2-1, with 12 nucleotides matching TRBD2. Losses at the gene ends were 4 bases for V and 3 bases for J; bases not matched to a gene: 1. This CDR3 contains 15 residues. Germline CDR1 MRHNA, CDR2 SNTAGT. The CDR3 loop is CASSVLAGGYNEQFF. The CDR3, as DNA: TGTGCCAGCAGTGTACTAGCGGGGGGCTACAATGAGCAGTTCTTC.

This clone was counted between two and nine times. The V call is TRBV5-1, the J call TRBJ2-2; 7 nucleotides line up with TRBD1. Germline CDR1 SGHRS, CDR2 YFSETQ. Unmatched junction bases numbered 9, after V lost 2 bases and J lost 8 bases. This CDR3 region has 15 residues. The CDR3, as DNA: TGCGCCAGCAGCTTAGGGACAGCTACCGGTGGGGAGCTGTTTTTT. Translated: CASSLGTATGGELFF.

This chain links TRBV29-1 with TRBJ2-2, with TRBD2 identical over 7 bases. Trimming at V came to 7 bases and at J to 0 bases, leaving 11 bases not matched to a gene. Germline CDR1 is SQVTM and CDR2 is ANQGSEA. The CDR3 has 16 residues. CDR3 in amino acids: CSGQLALAPNTGELFF. The CDR3 coding sequence is TGCAGCGGGCAACTAGCGCTAGCCCCGAACACCGGGGAGCTGTTTTTT.

This chain's CDR3 is CASSPTGGASSTDTQYF. The CDR3 DNA reads TGTGCCAGCAGCCCCACCGGGGGAGCGTCTAGCACAGATACGCAGTATTTT. The V call is TRBV7-6, the J call TRBJ2-3; D may be TRBD2 (6 bases). This CDR3 comprises 17 residues. The V end was cut by 5 bases, the J end by 0 bases, with 18 bases between. Per germline, CDR1 SGHVS and CDR2 FNYEAQ. The full variable domain, its missing parts supplied by reference TRBV7-6 and TRBJ2-3, is GAGVSQSPRYKVTKRGQDVALRCDPISGHVSLYWYRQALGQGPEFLTYFNYEAQQDKSGLPNDRFSAERPEGSISTLTIQRTEQRDSAMYRCASSPTGGASSTDTQYFGPGTRLTVL.